Following are 7 T cell receptor beta chains from one sample sequenced in a study of T cells expressing NK-cell markers. TCRdb reanalyzed the 5' RACE reads, giving one entry per CDR3 protein sequence and no DNA. The sample totals around 260,000 distinct CDR3 sequences. Sequenced material: blood T cells: a sorted CD56 or NKG2C T cell subset, CD4+ or CD8+ T cells, or bulk PBMC T cells (not recorded which). These receptors originate from a woman between 18 and 70 years old in good health.

J is TRBJ1-2 and V is TRBV12-3 or TRBV12-4. CDR3 size: 14 residues. CDR3 sequence: CASSLRRANYGYTF.

The chain couples TRBV7-2 to TRBJ2-3; the TCRdb D gene call, TRBD1, has no DNA to confirm it. Germline V CDR1 and CDR2: SGHTA, FQGNSA. This CDR3 spans 17 amino acids. The CDR3 loop is CASSSEQGSLSTDTQYF.

This rearrangement joins TRBV5-1 to TRBJ1-4; TCRdb calls TRBD1, which cannot be checked without DNA. Germline lookup yields CDR1 SGHRS and CDR2 YFSETQ. The CDR3 totals 16 residues. The chain's CDR3 is CASSFGGSGGNEKLFF.

The CDR3: CASSLSGTGEANYGYTF. The V gene is TRBV6-1, the J gene TRBJ1-2; TCRdb lists TRBD1, though no DNA is available to test this call. The germline CDR1 and CDR2 sequences are MNHNS and SASEGT. The CDR3 has 17 residues.

V usage is TRBV10-1 and J usage is TRBJ1-6; as DNA is missing, the TRBD1 call by TCRdb cannot be tested. Germline V gene lookup returns CDR1 WNHNN and CDR2 SYGVQD (reference sequence). The CDR3 is 17 residues long. The CDR3 sequence: CASSEDPGKGPSSPLHF.

The CDR3 protein is CASSRVGGPGELFF. V is TRBV5-1 and J is TRBJ2-2; TCRdb names TRBD1, which stays unverified in the absence of DNA. From germline, CDR1 is SGHRS and CDR2 YFSETQ. The CDR3 consists of 14 residues.

The genes are TRBV6-1 and TRBJ1-6; as DNA is missing, the TRBD1 call by TCRdb cannot be tested. The CDR3 has 15 residues. CDR1 and CDR2 (germline): MNHNS, SASEGT. CDR3 region: CASSGDRSYNSPLHF.